This section outlines one TCR beta chain sequence together with its context. What it binds is not known. The data are from a study of CD8 T cells in ankylosing spondylitis. Study-wide results and caveats: What appeared characteristic of ankylosing spondylitis blood was a TCR beta motif of eight or nine highly homologous variants.

After removal of 10 bases from V and 0 bases from J, the junction contained 4 bases not matched to a gene. Per the germline V gene, CDR1 is LNHDA and CDR2 is SQIVND (reference sequence). The length of the CDR3 is 13 residues. Quantitative barcoded 5'-RACE was used to prepare TCR beta libraries. TCRdb analysed the 5' RACE reads with MiXCR anew, one entry per CDR3 protein. There are 750,000 to 850,000 distinct CDR3 sequences in the sample; approximately 10% occur only once, and just over 0.5% lies in the top ten. The clonotype originates from a male donor with ankylosing spondylitis. Sequences were obtained from blood, either unsorted or a sorted T cell fraction (not recorded which). The chain recombines TRBV19 with TRBJ2-3; 7 bases match TRBD2. The CDR3 coding sequence is TGTGCCACCCGGGACTACAGCACAGATACGCAGTATTTT. This translates into CATRDYSTDTQYF.